A single sample gave rise to the 6 T cell receptor beta chains below, sequenced in a study of blood T cell repertoires in COVID-19. Libraries were prepared by immunoSEQ multiplex PCR; TCRdb keeps only in-frame clonotypes and omits some of them. The table includes 200,000 to 250,000 clones, roughly 90% detected once. Sequences were obtained from PBMCs or T cells enriched from blood (not recorded which). The source is a woman aged 30 to 39 who had recovered from COVID-19.

The chain combines TRBV7-8 with TRBJ1-1, with TRBD1 matching over 9 bases. Germline V gives CDR1 SGHVS, CDR2 FQNEAQ. V dropped 5 bases and J dropped 11; count of bases not matched to a gene: 3. The CDR3 length is 11 residues. The CDR3 nucleotides read TGTGCCAGCAGCACAGGGGGCCTCGCTTTCTTT. Encoded protein: CASSTGGLAFF.

This clone has ten or more counts. V gene TRBV27 combines with J gene TRBJ2-5; D gene unclear. CDR1 is MNHEY and CDR2 is SMNVEV in the germline V gene (reference sequence). The CDR3 is made up of 10 amino acids. Trimming removed 11 bases from V and 5 bases from J, with 9 bases in between. CDR3 sequence reads: CASLAETQYF. CDR3 nucleotides: TGTGCCTCCCTTGCGGAGACCCAGTACTTC.

The V call is TRBV19, the J call TRBJ2-7; 7 nucleotides agree with TRBD1. The germline CDR1 and CDR2 sequences are LNHDA and SQIVND (reference sequence). With 7 bases clipped from V and 6 bases from J, the junction kept 9 bases outside the gene matches. The CDR3 length is 13 residues. The CDR3 region has the DNA TGTGCCAGTAACCCACGACAGGGCGGCGAGCAGTACTTC. It specifies CASNPRQGGEQYF. The entire variable domain, with the rest obtained from reference TRBV19 and TRBJ2-7, is as follows: DGGITQSPKYLFRKEGQNVTLSCEQNLNHDAMYWYRQDPGQGLRLIYYSQIVNDFQKGDIAEGYSVSREKKESFPLTVTSAQKNPTAFYLCASNPRQGGEQYFGPGTRLTVT.

This rearrangement joins TRBV7-7 to TRBJ2-3; the D gene is possibly TRBD1 (6 bases). The CDR3 has 16 amino acids. V was clipped by 4 bases and J by 2 bases, with 16 bases between them. Germline CDR1 reads SSHAT; CDR2 reads FNYEAQ (reference sequence). CDR3 residues: CASSSSPGGLTDTQYF. Written as DNA, the CDR3 is TGTGCCAGCAGCTCCAGCCCTGGGGGCCTCACAGATACGCAGTATTTT.

The chain uses TRBV21-1 and TRBJ1-5; the table calls TRBD1, which could not be checked here. TRBV21-1 is flagged as a pseudogene. CDR3 length: 18 amino acids. The CDR3 sequence: CASSKGRTGMGTGQPQHF. In DNA, the CDR3 is TGTGCCAGCAGCAAAGGCAGGACAGGGATGGGAACTGGTCAGCCCCAGCATTTT.

This clone was seen a few times. The genes are TRBV10-3 and TRBJ1-6; D is perhaps TRBD1 (5 bases). Deletions cut 5 bases from V and 7 bases from J, with 18 bases between. CDR1 ENHRY and CDR2 SYGVKD come from the germline V gene. The CDR3 is made up of 16 amino acids. Written as DNA, the CDR3 is TGTGCCATCAGTCCGGATCAGGACATGACGAATTCACCCCTCCACTTT. Translating it yields CAISPDQDMTNSPLHF.